The T cell receptor beta chain under discussion was sequenced for a study of blood T cell repertoires in COVID-19. Turning to the study itself: Some COVID-19 samples were acute and others convalescent; all came from the United States, Italy and Spain. T cells, B-cell-depleted T cells, or PBMCs supplied cDNA or gDNA.

In the authors' workflow: Quantification of nucleated cells was approximated via reference gene primer amplification. Here immunoSEQ multiplex PCR was the method, and the copy in TCRdb shows in-frame clones only, minus some. V, J and clone size are taken as reported in that table, and D and trimming were inferred from the DNA itself. This table holds about 170,000 clones, approximately 77% found once. V was clipped by 3 bases and J by 6 bases, with 14 bases between them. Germline V gene data show CDR1 as GTSNPN and CDR2 as SVGIG (reference sequence). The CDR3 loop spans 13 amino acids. This chain connects TRBV30 to TRBJ2-5; D might be TRBD2 (5 bases). The sequenced material came from peripheral blood. This clonotype was sampled from a woman at least 80 years old with active or convalescent COVID-19. The chain's CDR3 is CAWSAGVGKTQYF. The CDR3 DNA is TGTGCCTGGAGCGCCGGGGTGGGAAAGACCCAGTACTTC.